This T cell receptor beta chain appears in the sequencing data of a study of technical replicates of blood from a handful of donors. Germline V gene lookup returns CDR1 SGDLS and CDR2 YYNGEE. Losses at the gene ends were 4 bases for V and 4 bases for J; bases not matched to a gene: 6. The CDR3 spans 17 residues. Produced via immunoSEQ multiplex PCR; TCRdb's table is partial and in-frame only. The table records over 80,000 clones, 95% to 96% of them present only once. The rearrangement joins TRBV9 to TRBJ2-2, with TRBD2 matching 14 bases. What was sequenced was T cells isolated from PBMCs. This TCR was sampled from a human donor in good health. The CDR3 region has the DNA TGTGCCAGCAGCATGGGACTAGCGGGAGCGGTCACCGGGGAGCTGTTTTTT. As protein: CASSMGLAGAVTGELFF.